This entry concerns a single T cell receptor beta chain. Its antigen remains unidentified. Only in-frame clones appear in the TCRdb table, and some are missing; sequencing was by immunoSEQ multiplex PCR. The data show approximately 20,000 clones, about 81% seen once. These data come from a study of STAT5B mutations in CD4+ large granular lymphocyte leukemia. Overall study findings and caveats: CD4-sorted patient repertoires seemed more clonal than healthy CD4+ repertoires. Compared with healthy controls (2/35), patient top clones favored TRBV06 (8/27). 25% of private leukemic clonotypes occurred rarely in other patients' non-leukemic repertoires.

The germline V gene has CDR1 SGHNT and CDR2 YENEEA. Trimming removed 7 bases at V and 4 bases at J, with 10 bases between. This CDR3 region has 12 residues. Control samples were healthy donors' buffy coats. The V gene is TRBV11-3, the J gene TRBJ2-5; unclear D gene. The sequenced sample consisted of CD4+ T cells from blood buffy coats. This sequence was found in a human donor in good health. DNA of the CDR3: TGTGCCAGCACCCCTTGGGGAGAGACCCAGTACTTC. Its protein is CASTPWGETQYF. The full variable domain, rest sourced from reference TRBV11-3 and TRBJ2-5, is EAGVVQSPRYKIIEKKQPVAFWCNPISGHNTLYWYLQNLGQGPELLIRYENEEAVDDSQLPKDRFSAERLKGVDSTLKIQPAELGDSAVYLCASTPWGETQYFGPGTRLLVL.